This T cell receptor (beta chain) emerged from a study of blood T cell repertoires in COVID-19. This CDR3 is built from 13 residues. The V end lost 2 bases, the J end lost 1 base, and 5 bases lay between the germline ends. Germline CDR1 reads MDHEN; CDR2 reads SYDVKM. The assay was immunoSEQ multiplex PCR, and TCRdb's table has in-frame clones only and misses some. Among under 450,000 clones listed, 70% to 90% were seen once. With respect to this clone: Other DNA sequences in this specimen translate into the identical CDR3.

This receptor was taken from a woman in her forties or fifties with COVID-19, enrolled during active disease. The chain couples TRBV28 to TRBJ1-1; D is unresolved. The source material was peripheral blood. CDR3 bases: TGTGCCAGCAGTTTAGGTAGGAACACTGAAGCTTTCTTT. Encoded protein: CASSLGRNTEAFF.